Each of the 22 T cell receptor beta chains below was sequenced from the same sample in a study of blood T cell repertoires in COVID-19. Libraries were prepared by immunoSEQ multiplex PCR; TCRdb keeps only in-frame clonotypes and omits some of them. Of fewer than 350,000 clones in the sample, 88% were seen once. Sample: PBMCs or T cells enriched from blood (not recorded which). All receptors come from a woman in her twenties or thirties who had been exposed to COVID-19.

The chain carries TRBV5-1 and TRBJ2-7; 8 bases agree with TRBD2. The V gene end was trimmed by 4 bases and the J gene end by 2 bases; junction bases not matched to a gene: 5. The CDR3 is 14 amino acids. Germline V gene sequence: CDR1 SGHRS, CDR2 YFSETQ. The CDR3 loop reads CASSEGLGPYEQYF. For the CDR3, the DNA is TGCGCCAGCAGCGAGGGACTAGGCCCCTACGAGCAGTACTTC.

This sequence joins TRBV2 and TRBJ1-4; D might be TRBD1 (5 bases). Deletions cut 6 bases from V and 4 bases from J, with 15 bases between. CDR1 is SNHLY and CDR2 is FYNNEI in the germline V gene. This CDR3 comprises 15 residues. The CDR3 here is CASRIRHRSNEKLFF. The CDR3 bases are TGTGCCAGCAGAATCCGACACAGGAGTAATGAAAAACTGTTTTTT.

The chain recombines TRBV3-1 (or the pseudogene TRBV3-2) with TRBJ2-6, with no clear D. The CDR3 is 17 amino acids. V was trimmed by 4 bases and J by 0 bases, leaving 13 bases between them. Germline CDR1 reads LGHDT; CDR2 reads YNNKEL (reference sequence). Here the CDR3 reads CASSPPEVLSGANVLTF. The CDR3 coding sequence is TGTGCCAGCAGCCCTCCCGAGGTCCTCTCTGGGGCCAACGTCCTGACTTTC.

This sequence joins TRBV28 and TRBJ2-7; a weak D match, TRBD2 (6 bases). The CDR3 sequence is 14 residues long. Germline V gene sequence: CDR1 MDHEN, CDR2 SYDVKM. V lost 2 bases and J 3 bases, leaving 11 bases between the germline ends. CDR3 bases: TGTGCCAGCAGTTTAGGCGGGAAGAGCTACGAGCAGTACTTC. Residues: CASSLGGKSYEQYF.

This clone was counted only a few times. The gene calls are TRBV29-1 and TRBJ2-7; TRBD1 matches at 9 bases. In germline, CDR1 is SQVTM, CDR2 ANQGSEA. The CDR3 totals 12 residues. J lost 2 bases, V lost 5 bases, and 1 base had no gene match. CDR3 loop: CSVTGGPYEQYF. In DNA form, the CDR3 reads TGCAGCGTTACAGGGGGCCCCTACGAGCAGTACTTC.

The rearrangement links TRBV5-1 to TRBJ1-4; a weak D match, TRBD1 (6 bases). Germline-derived CDR1 and CDR2 are SGHRS and YFSETQ. Between the trimmed V and J ends, which lost 4 bases and 11 bases, there was a span of 18 bases. CDR3 length: 14 residues. Written as DNA, the CDR3 is TGCGCCAGCAGCCCCGTAGGGGGTCGAAACAAACTGTTTTTT. This sequence encodes CASSPVGGRNKLFF.

The chain is built from TRBV2 and TRBJ1-1; D call uncertain. Germline V gene sequence: CDR1 SNHLY, CDR2 FYNNEI. CDR3 size: 13 residues. Deletions cut 2 bases from V and 5 bases from J, with 9 bases between. The DNA for the CDR3 is TGTGCCAGCAGTGAACGGTTCGGGACTGAAGCTTTCTTT. Translation: CASSERFGTEAFF.

The chain employs TRBV19 and TRBJ1-2; tentative D call: TRBD1 (6 bases). The germline gives CDR1 LNHDA, CDR2 SQIVND (reference sequence). V shed 4 bases and J shed 2 bases, with 8 bases lying between them. CDR3 size: 13 residues. CDR3 nucleotide sequence: TGTGCCAGTAGTACAGGACAGAACTATGGCTACACCTTC. Translation gives CASSTGQNYGYTF.

The rearrangement links TRBV16 to TRBJ2-3; possible D gene TRBD2, 5 bases. Per germline, CDR1 KGHSY and CDR2 FQNENV. The V end was cut by 2 bases, the J end by 1 base, with 13 bases between. CDR3 length: 16 residues. The CDR3 sequence is CASSQPRAAGTDTQYF. CDR3 DNA sequence: TGTGCCAGCAGCCAACCCCGGGCAGCGGGCACAGATACGCAGTATTTT.

This clone was seen just once. The chain combines TRBV29-1 with TRBJ1-1, with 8 nucleotides matching TRBD1. The ends lost 3 bases at V and 1 base at J; junction bases unmatched: 1. Germline V gene sequence: CDR1 SQVTM, CDR2 ANQGSEA. CDR3 length: 13 residues. CDR3 in amino acids: CSVEGQENTEAFF. The CDR3 DNA is TGCAGCGTTGAGGGACAGGAGAACACTGAAGCTTTCTTT.

The DNA of the CDR3 is TGTGCCAGCAGGCCCCGACCAGGGGATGAAAAACTGTTTTTT. This sequence encodes CASRPRPGDEKLFF. The V call is TRBV2, the J call TRBJ1-4; maybe TRBD1 (6 bases). The CDR3 is 14 amino acids. The germline V and J ends were trimmed by 6 bases and 6 bases, with 14 bases remaining between them. CDR1 and CDR2 (germline): SNHLY, FYNNEI.

This chain joins TRBV2 and TRBJ2-3, with 9 bases matching TRBD1. CDR3 length: 16 residues. With V trimmed by 6 bases and J by 0 bases, 7 bases remained unmatched. The V gene's germline CDR1 is SNHLY and CDR2 FYNNEI. The CDR3 region is CASSLTGGPSTDTQYF. CDR3 in DNA: TGTGCCAGCAGCCTGACAGGGGGGCCTAGCACAGATACGCAGTATTTT.

V and J are TRBV3-1 (or the pseudogene TRBV3-2) and TRBJ1-2, with TRBD1 identical over 7 bases. V was clipped by 3 bases and J by 1 base; unmatched bases: 5. This CDR3 is built from 15 residues. Looked up from germline, CDR1 is LGHDT and CDR2 is YNNKEL (reference sequence). The CDR3 reads CASSHAGGGNYGYTF. The CDR3 nucleotides are TGTGCCAGCAGCCATGCAGGGGGAGGTAACTATGGCTACACCTTC.

The chain couples TRBV7-9 to TRBJ2-2; 9 bases match TRBD2. The J segment lost 7 bases and the V segment lost 5 bases, leaving 5 bases of the junction unmatched. The CDR3 is 14 amino acids. The germline CDR1 and CDR2 sequences are SEHNR and FQNEAQ (reference sequence). The CDR3 sequence is CASSRSGRNGELFF. The CDR3 DNA reads TGTGCCAGCAGCCGTAGCGGGAGAAACGGGGAGCTGTTTTTT.

The V and J genes are TRBV28 and TRBJ1-6; TRBD1 is a possible D gene (6 bases). The CDR3 consists of 16 residues. The germline CDR1 and CDR2 sequences are MDHEN and SYDVKM. V lost 7 bases to trimming and J lost 8 bases, with 21 bases between them. CDR3 DNA: TGTGCCAGCACCTCAGTGGGGGCTCAGGGTTATTCACCCCTCCACTTT. Translation gives CASTSVGAQGYSPLHF.

The chain couples TRBV6-5 to TRBJ2-3, with D possibly TRBD1 on 6 matching bases. The CDR3 is 15 amino acids. The V end was cut by 5 bases, the J end by 0 bases, with 12 bases between. The germline V gene has CDR1 MNHEY and CDR2 SVGAGI. CDR3 in amino acids: CASSHTGHSTDTQYF. The CDR3 DNA is TGTGCCAGCAGTCATACGGGACACAGCACAGATACGCAGTATTTT.

The count of this clone is one. This chain connects TRBV25-1 to TRBJ1-2; no definite D call. Per germline, CDR1 MGHDK and CDR2 SYGVNS. Trimming cost V 2 bases and J 7 bases, with 5 bases left between them. The CDR3 sequence is 11 residues long. CDR3 in amino acids: CASSEQFGYTF. CDR3 DNA: TGTGCCAGCAGTGAACAGTTTGGCTACACCTTC.

The genes are TRBV28 and TRBJ2-4; 7 positions agree with TRBD1. Germline V lookup: CDR1 MDHEN, CDR2 SYDVKM. J lost 7 bases, V lost 7 bases, and 13 bases had no gene match. The CDR3 consists of 15 residues. CDR3 sequence (DNA): TGTGCCAGCACAACTCTACAGGGGTCCTGGAACATTCAGTACTTC. Its translation is CASTTLQGSWNIQYF.

The chain has TRBV14 and TRBJ2-1; TRBD2 matches 13 bases. J was trimmed by 7 bases and V by 4 bases; bases with no gene match: 1. This CDR3 has 14 amino acids. Germline CDR1 is SGHDN and CDR2 is FVKESK. The CDR3 coding sequence is TGTGCCAGCAGCCGGGGACTAGCGGGGAATGAGCAGTTCTTC. Translating it yields CASSRGLAGNEQFF.

The rearrangement links TRBV7-3 to TRBJ2-1; 8 bases line up with TRBD2. The V gene's germline CDR1 is SGHTA and CDR2 FQGTGA. V dropped 1 base and J dropped 4; count of bases not matched to a gene: 6. The CDR3 runs 16 residues. CDR3 DNA sequence: TGTGCCAGCAGCTTAAGAACTAGCGGAGAATACAATGAGCAGTTCTTC. It yields the protein CASSLRTSGEYNEQFF.

V gene TRBV3-1 (or the pseudogene TRBV3-2) combines with J gene TRBJ2-5; weak D call: TRBD2 (6 bases). Deletions cut 4 bases from V and 5 bases from J, with 20 bases between. Germline CDR1 reads LGHDT; CDR2 reads YNNKEL (reference sequence). CDR3 length: 16 amino acids. CDR3 region: CASSRRSGRGGETQYF. The DNA for the CDR3 is TGTGCCAGCAGCCGCCGTTCGGGGCGGGGTGGGGAGACCCAGTACTTC.

The V and J genes are TRBV9 and TRBJ1-6, with D possibly being TRBD1 (5 bases). Deletions cut 3 bases from V and 0 bases from J, with 13 bases between. The CDR3 sequence is 17 residues long. Germline loops: CDR1 SGDLS, CDR2 YYNGEE. The CDR3: CASSAWTPSSYNSPLHF. CDR3 sequence (DNA): TGTGCCAGCAGCGCCTGGACACCAAGCTCCTATAATTCACCCCTCCACTTT.